The 26 T cell receptor beta chains listed next were all sequenced from one sample in a study of T-cell reconstitution after alpha-beta-depleted transplantation in children. Preparing the TCRbeta library involved the use of unique molecular identifiers. TCRdb called the PCR reads again in MiXCR, with one record for every CDR3 protein. The repertoire includes around 450,000 distinct CDR3 sequences, more than 9% of them detected once, and just over 2% sits in the top ten. Sequencing was performed on PBMCs, taken before TCRalphabeta/CD19-depleted stem cell transplant. The receptors originated from a child younger than 10 with inherited bone marrow failure, due to receive a stem cell transplant.

The J gene is TRBJ1-4, the V gene TRBV30; D not resolved. Germline V gives CDR1 GTSNPN, CDR2 SVGIG (reference sequence). V was trimmed by 0 bases and J by 3 bases, leaving 8 bases between them. This CDR3 is built from 14 residues. The CDR3 loop reads CAWSVLGPNEKLFF. CDR3 DNA: TGTGCCTGGAGTGTACTTGGACCTAATGAAAAACTGTTTTTT. Complete variable domain (other parts from reference TRBV30 and TRBJ1-4): SQTIHQWPATLVQPVGSPLSLECTVEGTSNPNLYWYRQAAGRGLQLLFYSVGIGQISSEVPQNLSASRPQDRQFILSSKKLLLSDSGFYLCAWSVLGPNEKLFFGSGTQLSVL.

J is TRBJ2-1 and V is TRBV28; weak D call: TRBD2 (5 bases). Trimming cost V 4 bases and J 6 bases, with 10 bases left between them. The CDR3 has 13 residues. Germline V gene data show CDR1 as MDHEN and CDR2 as SYDVKM. The CDR3 is CASSSWESNEQFF. CDR3 DNA sequence: TGTGCCAGCAGTTCGTGGGAGTCCAATGAGCAGTTCTTC.

This clonotype was seen at least ten times. The rearrangement links TRBV5-1 to TRBJ2-1; 12 bases are a match to TRBD2. CDR3 size: 15 residues. The germline V gene has CDR1 SGHRS and CDR2 YFSETQ. V shed 6 bases, J shed 7 bases, and the junction held 8 bases outside the gene matches. The CDR3 region has the DNA TGCGCCAGCATAAGCGGGACTAGCGGGCCGAATGAGCAGTTCTTC. It yields the protein CASISGTSGPNEQFF.

Ten or more counts support this clonotype. The V gene is TRBV5-1, the J gene TRBJ2-2; D call uncertain. The CDR3 extends over 15 amino acids. The germline gives CDR1 SGHRS, CDR2 YFSETQ. Deletions cut 2 bases from V and 0 bases from J, with 8 bases between. CDR3 region: CASSFGLSNTGELFF. For the CDR3, the DNA is TGCGCCAGCAGCTTCGGGCTTTCGAACACCGGGGAGCTGTTTTTT.

The count of this clonotype is one. With a much larger clone just one base away, this may be a read error. V is TRBV27 and J is TRBJ2-1, with 12 bases identical to TRBD2. The CDR3 extends over 16 amino acids. Germline loops: CDR1 MNHEY, CDR2 SMNVEV (reference sequence). CDR3 nucleotide sequence: TGTGCCAGCAGTTCCGTCGGACTAGCGGGGTACAAGGAGCAGTTCTTC. This sequence encodes CASSSVGLAGYKEQFF.

Comments on this clonotype: One base away lies a much larger clone, so this may be a sequencing read error. The rearrangement uses TRBV6-5 and TRBJ2-7; 7 nucleotides match TRBD2. The CDR3 loop spans 18 amino acids. The germline V gene encodes CDR1 MNHEY and CDR2 SVGAGI. This chain's CDR3 is CDSSYSSSDLADTYEQYF. CDR3 coding DNA: TGTGACAGCAGTTACTCGTCGTCAGATCTAGCGGATACCTACGAGCAGTACTTC.

This clonotype was counted once. A much larger clone sits a single nucleotide away, making a read error possible. The chain combines TRBV6-5 with TRBJ2-1; TRBD2 might be the D (5 bases). The CDR3 is made up of 17 amino acids. CDR1 is MNHEY, CDR2 SVGAGI, per germline. The chain's CDR3 is CASRNSRGLSSYNEKFF. The CDR3 DNA is TGTGCCAGCAGAAACTCCCGCGGGCTCAGCTCCTACAATGAGAAGTTCTTC.

This clonotype occurred a few times. The V gene is TRBV11-2, the J gene TRBJ2-1; 14 bases are shared with TRBD2. Germline-derived CDR1 and CDR2 are SGHAT and FQNNGV. The length of the CDR3 is 18 residues. V shed 4 bases, J shed 4 bases, and the junction held 9 bases outside the gene matches. CDR3: CASSSPGLAGAGYNEQFF. The CDR3 DNA sequence: TGTGCCAGCAGCTCACCGGGACTAGCGGGAGCTGGATACAATGAGCAGTTCTTC.

This clonotype was seen repeatedly, ten times or more. The chain recombines TRBV28 with TRBJ2-1, with a possible D match to TRBD2 (5 bases). Germline-derived CDR1 and CDR2 are MDHEN and SYDVKM. CDR3 length: 16 amino acids. Trimming left V 1 base short and J 2 bases short, with 12 bases between. The CDR3 reads CASSLLGSPPYNEQFF. CDR3 DNA: TGTGCCAGCAGTTTATTGGGGAGCCCCCCCTACAATGAGCAGTTCTTC.

This clonotype occurred many times. The chain uses TRBV6-5 and TRBJ2-1; a possible D gene is TRBD2 (6 bases). The CDR3 contains 14 residues. Germline CDR1 is MNHEY and CDR2 is SVGAGI. Trimming cost V 2 bases and J 7 bases, with 12 bases left between them. The CDR3 region is CASSYVEGGNEQFF. The CDR3, as DNA: TGTGCCAGCAGTTACGTGGAGGGTGGGAATGAGCAGTTCTTC.

This clonotype was observed many times. The chain recombines TRBV5-1 with TRBJ2-7, with 8 bases identical to TRBD2. The CDR3 consists of 16 residues. The germline V gene has CDR1 SGHRS and CDR2 YFSETQ. After removal of 0 bases from V and 2 bases from J, the junction contained 7 bases not matched to a gene. CDR3 sequence: CASSLERTSPTYEQYF. In DNA form, the CDR3 reads TGCGCCAGCAGCTTGGAGCGGACTAGCCCTACCTACGAGCAGTACTTC.

The sample holds many counts of this clonotype. V is TRBV2 and J is TRBJ1-1; D is ambiguous. Trimming took 0 bases from V and 1 from J, leaving 6 bases between them. The V gene's germline CDR1 is SNHLY and CDR2 FYNNEI. The CDR3 is made up of 14 amino acids. The CDR3 loop is CASSEAGQNTEAFF. DNA of the CDR3: TGTGCCAGCAGTGAAGCAGGGCAGAACACTGAAGCTTTCTTT.

This clonotype turned up a few times. Here the CDR3 DNA reads TGCAGTGCTATGAGACAGGGTTGGCCCTACGAGCAGTACTTC. Its translation: CSAMRQGWPYEQYF. The chain is built from TRBV20-1 and TRBJ2-7, with TRBD1 matching 7 bases. This CDR3 contains 14 residues. With V trimmed by 4 bases and J by 2 bases, 8 bases remained unmatched. Germline V gene sequence: CDR1 DFQATT, CDR2 SNEGSKA (reference sequence).

This clonotype appeared many times. The chain is built from TRBV5-1 and TRBJ2-1; 9 nucleotides match TRBD2. CDR1 and CDR2 from the germline V gene are SGHRS and YFSETQ. After removal of 0 bases from V and 8 bases from J, the junction contained 6 bases not matched to a gene. This CDR3 has 15 amino acids. The CDR3: CASSLVAGGIDEQFF. The CDR3 DNA sequence: TGCGCCAGCAGCTTGGTGGCGGGAGGGATCGATGAGCAGTTCTTC.

This clonotype was seen only a few times. The V gene is TRBV20-1, the J gene TRBJ1-1; D is undetermined. V was shortened by 7 bases and J by 4 bases, with 10 bases between the two germline ends. The CDR3 consists of 11 residues. Looked up from germline, CDR1 is DFQATT and CDR2 is SNEGSKA (reference sequence). CDR3 coding DNA: TGCAGTGACGTACGGCTCACTGAAGCTTTCTTT. Translated: CSDVRLTEAFF.

In this sample, this clonotype turned up many times. J is TRBJ2-1 and V is TRBV28; 12 positions match TRBD2. The V segment lost 2 bases and the J segment 9 bases; nucleotides outside the gene matches: 8. Germline loops: CDR1 MDHEN, CDR2 SYDVKM. The CDR3 has 16 residues. The CDR3 loop reads CASSLPASGRAAEQFF. Here the CDR3 DNA reads TGTGCCAGCAGTTTACCGGCTAGCGGGAGGGCCGCTGAGCAGTTCTTC.

This clonotype showed up many times. The rearrangement joins TRBV4-2 to TRBJ2-7, with D tentatively TRBD1 or TRBD2 (6 bases each). CDR3 length: 18 residues. The germline V gene has CDR1 LGHNA and CDR2 YNFKEQ. Trimming stripped 2 bases from V and 0 bases from J, with 20 bases between. CDR3 nucleotide sequence: TGTGCCAGCAGCCAAAAAAGGGGGATCCGGGACTTCTCCTACGAGCAGTACTTC. Protein: CASSQKRGIRDFSYEQYF.

A note on this clonotype: A much larger clone sits a single nucleotide away, making a read error possible. The chain has TRBV10-3 and TRBJ2-7, with 8 nucleotides matching TRBD1. The CDR3 loop spans 14 amino acids. J lost 2 bases, V lost 10 bases, and 10 bases had no gene match. CDR1 and CDR2 (germline): ENHRY, SYGVKD. The CDR3 bases are TGTGCCACCAGGGTTGGACAGGGAGCCTACGAGCAGTACTTC. The encoded protein is CATRVGQGAYEQYF.

This clonotype has ten or more counts. J is TRBJ1-1 and V is TRBV2; D is ambiguous. Germline CDR1 and CDR2: SNHLY and FYNNEI. V was pared by 4 bases and J by 4 bases, with 10 bases between. The length of the CDR3 is 13 residues. Here the CDR3 reads CASSGPLGTEAFF. CDR3 DNA: TGTGCCAGCAGTGGGCCTCTGGGCACTGAAGCTTTCTTT.

This clonotype has more than one count but fewer than ten. The rearrangement joins TRBV30 to TRBJ2-1, with 13 nucleotides matching TRBD2. Germline-derived CDR1 and CDR2 are GTSNPN and SVGIG (reference sequence). Trimming took 0 bases from V and 5 from J; bases not matched to a gene: 4. CDR3 length: 16 amino acids. DNA for the CDR3: TGTGCCTGGAGTGTTGTAGGACTAGCGGGAGACAATGAGCAGTTCTTC. Translation: CAWSVVGLAGDNEQFF.

In this sample, this clonotype turned up many times. This sequence joins TRBV4-3 and TRBJ2-7, with 8 bases lining up with TRBD2. The germline V gene encodes CDR1 LGHNA and CDR2 YSLEER. V dropped 4 bases and J dropped 4; count of bases not matched to a gene: 18. The CDR3 extends over 18 amino acids. CDR3 sequence: CASSLKPGLDGVGYEQYF. The CDR3 DNA reads as TGCGCCAGCAGCCTAAAGCCGGGACTAGACGGGGTCGGATACGAGCAGTACTTC.

At least ten counts were recorded for this clonotype. J is TRBJ2-1 and V is TRBV28, with D possibly matching TRBD2 (6 bases). V was pared by 6 bases and J by 4 bases, with 10 bases between. This CDR3 has 13 amino acids. Looked up from germline, CDR1 is MDHEN and CDR2 is SYDVKM. The CDR3 region is CASRSGTYNEQFF. DNA for the CDR3: TGTGCCAGCAGATCCGGGACTTACAATGAGCAGTTCTTC.

This clonotype has a count of ten or more. The chain links TRBV6-1 to TRBJ2-7, with 13 bases lining up with TRBD2. The germline V gene has CDR1 MNHNS and CDR2 SASEGT. J was trimmed by 4 bases and V by 6 bases; bases with no gene match: 12. The CDR3 runs 17 residues. The CDR3 sequence is CASRLNIGTSGTYEQYF. CDR3 DNA sequence: TGTGCCAGCAGGCTAAATATCGGGACTAGCGGGACGTACGAGCAGTACTTC.

The genes are TRBV29-1 and TRBJ2-1; unclear D gene. The V gene's germline CDR1 is SQVTM and CDR2 ANQGSEA. This CDR3 has 9 amino acids. V lost 4 bases to trimming and J lost 15 bases, with 10 bases between them. DNA of the CDR3: TGCAGCGTTGGTGCCCCATGGTTCTTC. It encodes CSVGAPWFF.

Of note for this clonotype: At one end the junction does not follow the germline gene, possibly because of a read error. V gene TRBV2 combines with J gene TRBJ2-4; D is undetermined. The CDR3 is made up of 12 amino acids. Germline CDR1 is SNHLY and CDR2 is FYNNEI. The CDR3: CASSDGTTWPHF. In DNA, the CDR3 is TGTGCCAGCAGCGACGGTACGACATGGCCCCACTTC.

The sample holds a few counts of this clonotype. The chain is built from TRBV15 and TRBJ2-7, with D tentatively TRBD1 (5 bases). V lost 1 base and J 2 bases, leaving 12 bases between the germline ends. The length of the CDR3 is 15 residues. Germline CDR1 LNHNV, CDR2 YYDKDF (reference sequence). CDR3 residues: CATSRATEGPYEQYF. For the CDR3, the DNA is TGTGCCACCAGCAGAGCGACAGAAGGGCCCTACGAGCAGTACTTC.